The rows below give T cell receptor beta chains drawn from one sample of a study of blood T cell repertoires in COVID-19. The protocol was immunoSEQ multiplex PCR, while the TCRdb copy is restricted to in-frame clones and leaves out a portion. This sample has hundreds of thousands of clones, with just over 85% found just once. Sequenced input: peripheral blood. Every receptor here comes from a man older than 75 with acute or convalescent COVID-19. Both conserved end residues are part of each CDR3. The D gene is left open where the match is weak. The listing skips clone size in some rows; elsewhere it reads once, few, many or a size class.

d_call | j_call | v_call | clone_size | cdr3_aa | cdr3_nt
NA | TRBJ2-1 | TRBV27 | NA | CASSLSRGRNYNEQFF | TGTGCCAGCAGTTTATCGCGGGGGCGGAACTACAATGAGCAGTTCTTC
NA | TRBJ2-7 | TRBV18 | NA | CASSRKDRYYEQYF | TGTGCCAGCTCACGGAAGGACAGATACTACGAGCAGTACTTC
TRBD2 | TRBJ2-1 | TRBV9 | NA | CASSARLAANEQFF | TGTGCCAGCAGCGCCAGACTAGCGGCGAATGAGCAGTTCTTC
NA | TRBJ1-5 | TRBV6-6 | NA | CASSYEGGDNQPQHF | TGTGCCAGCAGTTACGAGGGGGGGGACAATCAGCCCCAGCATTTT
TRBD1 | TRBJ2-1 | TRBV7-3 | NA | CASSSTGGNEQFF | TGTGCCAGCAGCTCGACAGGGGGCAATGAGCAGTTCTTC
NA | TRBJ1-2 | TRBV20-1 | NA | CSARSGYGYTF | TGCAGTGCTAGATCGGGATACGGCTACACCTTC
NA | TRBJ2-3 | TRBV3-1/TRBV3-2 | NA | CASSQGGPAQPTDTQYF | TGTGCCAGCAGCCAAGGAGGCCCGGCTCAACCGACAGATACGCAGTATTTT
TRBD2 | TRBJ2-1 | TRBV6-6 | few | CASSYLGLAEYNEQFF | TGTGCCAGCAGTTACCTAGGACTAGCGGAGTACAATGAGCAGTTCTTC
NA | TRBJ2-2 | TRBV28 | once | CASRGAGAFANTGELFF | TGTGCCAGCAGGGGCGCAGGGGCGTTCGCGAACACCGGGGAGCTGTTTTTT
TRBD1 | TRBJ1-5 | TRBV28 | NA | CASTLNRGRGSNQPQHF | TGTGCCAGCACCCTGAACAGGGGGCGCGGTAGCAATCAGCCCCAGCATTTT
NA | TRBJ1-5 | TRBV5-1 | NA | CASSLVWGLNQPQHF | TGCGCCAGCAGCTTGGTATGGGGCCTAAATCAGCCCCAGCATTTT
NA | TRBJ2-7 | TRBV7-2 | NA | CASSLMFSGGTPTREQYF | TGTGCCAGCAGCTTAATGTTTTCCGGCGGGACGCCTACGCGGGAGCAGTACTTC
NA | TRBJ2-1 | TRBV7-2 | NA | CASSLDWANEQFF | TGTGCCAGCAGCTTAGATTGGGCTAATGAGCAGTTCTTC
TRBD1 | TRBJ1-2 | TRBV2 | NA | CASSASGTGNGYTF | TGTGCCAGCAGTGCCTCCGGGACAGGGAACGGCTACACCTTC
NA | TRBJ1-4 | TRBV10-1 | NA | CASSELGRLEKLFF | TGCGCCAGCAGTGAGCTAGGCCGGCTAGAAAAACTGTTTTTT
TRBD2 | TRBJ2-1 | TRBV14 | NA | CASSQMTSGRNEQFF | TGTGCCAGCAGCCAGATGACTAGCGGGAGAAATGAGCAGTTCTTC
TRBD1 | TRBJ1-4 | TRBV18 | NA | CASSPGQGDGKLFF | TGTGCCAGCTCACCGGGACAGGGCGACGGAAAACTGTTTTTT
TRBD2 | TRBJ2-5 | TRBV28 | NA | CASSLSGSFETQYF | TGTGCCAGCAGCCTAAGCGGGAGTTTTGAGACCCAGTACTTC
TRBD2 | TRBJ2-3 | TRBV6-6 | NA | CASKASGSADTQYF | TGTGCCAGCAAGGCTAGCGGGAGTGCAGATACGCAGTATTTT
TRBD1 | TRBJ1-1 | TRBV18 | NA | CASSVTGEEAFF | TGTGCCAGCTCAGTCACAGGGGAGGAAGCTTTCTTT
NA | TRBJ1-1 | TRBV29-1 | NA | CSVVREGNTEAFF | TGCAGCGTAGTCAGGGAAGGGAACACTGAAGCTTTCTTT
NA | TRBJ2-5 | TRBV24-1 | NA | CATKGTGIGETQYF | TGTGCCACAAAAGGAACGGGGATAGGAGAGACCCAGTACTTC
TRBD2 | TRBJ2-1 | TRBV7-3 | NA | CASSPPGLAHNEQFF | TGTGCCAGCAGCCCCCCCGGACTAGCCCACAATGAGCAGTTCTTC
TRBD1 | TRBJ2-7 | TRBV28 | NA | CASSSPGTGGSYEQYF | TGTGCCAGCAGTTCCCCCGGGACAGGGGGTTCCTACGAGCAGTACTTC